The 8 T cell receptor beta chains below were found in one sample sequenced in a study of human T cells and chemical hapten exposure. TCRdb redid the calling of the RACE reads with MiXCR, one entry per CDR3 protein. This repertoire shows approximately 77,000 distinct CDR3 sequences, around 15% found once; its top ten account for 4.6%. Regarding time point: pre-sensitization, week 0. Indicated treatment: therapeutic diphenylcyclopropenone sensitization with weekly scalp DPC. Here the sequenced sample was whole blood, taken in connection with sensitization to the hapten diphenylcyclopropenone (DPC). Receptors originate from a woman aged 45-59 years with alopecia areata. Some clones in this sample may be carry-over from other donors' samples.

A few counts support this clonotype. The CDR3 here is CASSADRAIAYGYTF. The CDR3 region has the DNA TGTGCCAGCTCAGCAGACAGGGCCATAGCCTATGGCTACACCTTC. The V call is TRBV18, the J call TRBJ1-2; 7 positions match TRBD1. This CDR3 region has 15 residues. Germline-derived CDR1 and CDR2 are KGHSH and LQKENI. J gave up 4 bases and V 5 bases, and 10 bases lay outside the gene matches.

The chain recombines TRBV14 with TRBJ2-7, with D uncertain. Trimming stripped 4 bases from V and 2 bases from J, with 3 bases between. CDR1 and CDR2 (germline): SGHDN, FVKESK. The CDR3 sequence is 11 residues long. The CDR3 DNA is TGTGCCAGCAGCCCTCCCTACGAGCAGTACTTC. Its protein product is CASSPPYEQYF.

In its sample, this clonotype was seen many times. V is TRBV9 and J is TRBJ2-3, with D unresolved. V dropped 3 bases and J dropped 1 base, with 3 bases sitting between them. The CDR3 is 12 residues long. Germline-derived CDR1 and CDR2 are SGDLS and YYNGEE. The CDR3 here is CASSERTDTQYF. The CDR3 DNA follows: TGTGCCAGCAGCGAGCGCACAGATACGCAGTATTTT.

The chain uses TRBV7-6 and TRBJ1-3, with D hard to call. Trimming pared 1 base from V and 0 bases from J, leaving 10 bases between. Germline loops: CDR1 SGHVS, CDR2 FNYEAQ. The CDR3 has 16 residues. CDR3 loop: CASSLVGATSGNTIYF. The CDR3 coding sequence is TGTGCCAGCAGCTTAGTGGGCGCTACCTCTGGAAACACCATATATTTT.

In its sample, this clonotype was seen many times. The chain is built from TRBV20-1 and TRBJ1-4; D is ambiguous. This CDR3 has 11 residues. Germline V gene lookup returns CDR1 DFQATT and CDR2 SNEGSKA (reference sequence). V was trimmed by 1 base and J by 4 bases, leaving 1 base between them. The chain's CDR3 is CSARVNEKLFF. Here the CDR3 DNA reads TGCAGTGCTAGAGTTAATGAAAAACTGTTTTTT.

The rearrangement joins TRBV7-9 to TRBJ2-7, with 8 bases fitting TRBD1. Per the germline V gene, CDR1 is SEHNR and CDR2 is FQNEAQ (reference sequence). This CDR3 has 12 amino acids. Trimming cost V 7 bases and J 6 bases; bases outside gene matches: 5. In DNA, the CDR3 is TGTGCCAGCAACCAGGGGGCAGGCGAGCAGTACTTC. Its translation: CASNQGAGEQYF.

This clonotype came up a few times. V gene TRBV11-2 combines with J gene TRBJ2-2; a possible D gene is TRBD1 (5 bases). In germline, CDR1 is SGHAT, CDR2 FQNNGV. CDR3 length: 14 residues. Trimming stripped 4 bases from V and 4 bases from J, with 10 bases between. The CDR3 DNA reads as TGTGCCAGCAGCTATTCAAGGGGCACCGGGGAGCTGTTTTTT. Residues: CASSYSRGTGELFF.

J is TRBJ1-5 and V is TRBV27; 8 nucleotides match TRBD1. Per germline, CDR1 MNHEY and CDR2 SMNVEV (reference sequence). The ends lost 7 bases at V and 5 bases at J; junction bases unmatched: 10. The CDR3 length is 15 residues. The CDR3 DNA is TGTGCCAGCACCGCCCACGCAGGGGGCGATCAGCCCCAGCATTTT. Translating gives CASTAHAGGDQPQHF.